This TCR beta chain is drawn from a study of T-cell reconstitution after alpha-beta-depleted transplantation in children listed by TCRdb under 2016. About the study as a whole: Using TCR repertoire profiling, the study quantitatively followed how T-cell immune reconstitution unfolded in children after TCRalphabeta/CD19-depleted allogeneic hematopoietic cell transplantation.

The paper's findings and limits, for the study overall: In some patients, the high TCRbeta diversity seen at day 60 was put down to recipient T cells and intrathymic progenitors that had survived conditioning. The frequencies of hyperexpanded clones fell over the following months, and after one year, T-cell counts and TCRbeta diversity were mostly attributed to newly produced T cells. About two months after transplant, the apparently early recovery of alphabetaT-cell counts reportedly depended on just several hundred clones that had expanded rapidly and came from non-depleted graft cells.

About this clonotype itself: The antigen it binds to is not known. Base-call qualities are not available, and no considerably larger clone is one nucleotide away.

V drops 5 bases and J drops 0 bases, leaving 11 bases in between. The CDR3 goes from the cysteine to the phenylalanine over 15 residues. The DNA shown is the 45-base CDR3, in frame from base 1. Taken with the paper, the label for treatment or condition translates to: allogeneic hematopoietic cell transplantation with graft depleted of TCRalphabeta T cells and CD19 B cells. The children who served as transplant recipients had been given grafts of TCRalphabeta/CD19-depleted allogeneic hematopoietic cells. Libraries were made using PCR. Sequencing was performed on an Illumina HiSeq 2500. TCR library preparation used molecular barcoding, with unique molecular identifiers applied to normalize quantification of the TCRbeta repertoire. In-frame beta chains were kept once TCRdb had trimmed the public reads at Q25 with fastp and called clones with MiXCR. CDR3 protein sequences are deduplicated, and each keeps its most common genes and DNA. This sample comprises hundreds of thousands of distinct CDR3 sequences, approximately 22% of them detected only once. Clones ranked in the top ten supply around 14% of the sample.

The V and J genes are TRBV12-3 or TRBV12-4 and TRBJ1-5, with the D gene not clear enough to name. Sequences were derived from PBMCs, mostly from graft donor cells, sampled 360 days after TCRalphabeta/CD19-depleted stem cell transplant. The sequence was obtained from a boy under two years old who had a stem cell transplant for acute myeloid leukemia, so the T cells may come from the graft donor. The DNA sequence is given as TGTGCCAGCAGTCCTAATGTGTATAGCAATCAGCCCCAGCATTTT. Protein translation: CASSPNVYSNQPQHF.